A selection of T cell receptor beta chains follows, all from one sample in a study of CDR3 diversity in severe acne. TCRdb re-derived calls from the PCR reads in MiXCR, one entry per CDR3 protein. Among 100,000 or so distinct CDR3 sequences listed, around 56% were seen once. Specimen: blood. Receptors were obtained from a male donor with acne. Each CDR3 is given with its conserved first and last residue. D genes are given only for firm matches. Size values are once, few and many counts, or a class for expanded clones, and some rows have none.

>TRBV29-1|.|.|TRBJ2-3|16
CSVEGVGPLSTDTQYF
TGCAGCGTTGAAGGAGTAGGCCCTCTTAGCACAGATACGCAGTATTTT
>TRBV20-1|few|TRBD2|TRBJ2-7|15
CSASDGGRGVYEQYF
TGCAGTGCATCAGACGGCGGGAGGGGCGTATACGAGCAGTACTTC
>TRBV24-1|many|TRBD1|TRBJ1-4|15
CATSDPGQENEKLFF
TGTGCCACCAGTGACCCGGGACAGGAGAATGAAAAACTGTTTTTT
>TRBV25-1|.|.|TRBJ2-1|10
CASGSGGQFF
TGTGCCAGCGGGAGTGGTGGGCAGTTCTTC
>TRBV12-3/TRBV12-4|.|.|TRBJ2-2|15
CASSSNNANTGELFF
TGTGCCAGCAGTTCAAATAACGCGAACACCGGGGAGCTGTTTTTT
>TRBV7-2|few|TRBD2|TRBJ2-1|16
CASSLTKRGGGNEQFF
TGTGCCAGCAGCTTAACGAAGCGGGGGGGGGGGAATGAGCAGTTCTTC
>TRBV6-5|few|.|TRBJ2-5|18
CASRSPAGVNTAQETQYF
TGTGCCAGCAGGAGTCCCGCAGGGGTAAACACTGCCCAAGAGACCCAGTACTTC
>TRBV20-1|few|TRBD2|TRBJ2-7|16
CSARAITSGSSYEQYF
TGCAGTGCTAGGGCTATTACTAGCGGGAGCTCCTACGAGCAGTACTTC
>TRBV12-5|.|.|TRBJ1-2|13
CASDSPVVRGYTF
TGTGCTAGTGACTCTCCCGTGGTCCGGGGCTACACCTTC
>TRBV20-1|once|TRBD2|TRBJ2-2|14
CSASGSGSAGELFF
TGCAGTGCCTCTGGTAGCGGGAGTGCCGGGGAGCTGTTTTTT
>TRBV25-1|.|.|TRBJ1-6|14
CASSFARGNSPLHF
TGTGCCAGCAGCTTTGCACGGGGTAATTCACCCCTCCACTTT
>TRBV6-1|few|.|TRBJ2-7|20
CASSEVVQRRTPAGSYEQYF
TGTGCCAGCAGTGAAGTAGTGCAGCGGAGAACGCCGGCAGGGTCCTACGAGCAGTACTTC
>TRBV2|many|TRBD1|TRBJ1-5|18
CASSEEVRGMYSNQPQHF
TGTGCCAGCAGTGAAGAGGTCAGGGGGATGTATAGCAATCAGCCCCAGCATTTT
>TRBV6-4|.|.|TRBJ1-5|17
CATIKSRLAGGNQPQHF
TGTGCCACGATAAAAAGCAGACTGGCGGGTGGCAATCAGCCCCAGCATTTT
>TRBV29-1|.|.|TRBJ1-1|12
CGVVIWTNEAFF
TGCGGCGTGGTGATATGGACAAATGAAGCTTTCTTT
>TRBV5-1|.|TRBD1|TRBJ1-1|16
CASSLGTGRVNTEASF
TGCGCCAGCAGCTTGGGGACAGGGAGGGTGAACACTGAAGCTTCCTTT
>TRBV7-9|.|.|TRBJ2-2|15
CASRLTDANTGELFF
TGTGCCAGCAGGTTGACAGACGCGAACACCGGGGAGCTGTTTTTT
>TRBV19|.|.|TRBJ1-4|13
CASSRQALTELFF
TGTGCCAGTAGTAGACAGGCTCTTACAGAACTGTTTTTT
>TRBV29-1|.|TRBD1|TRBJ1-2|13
CSVGDRRRNGYTF
TGCAGCGTTGGGGACAGGCGGCGAAATGGCTACACCTTC